This entry lists 28 T cell receptor beta chains sequenced from one sample in a study of identical twins. MiXCR was run by TCRdb on the 5' RACE reads, yielding one entry per CDR3 protein. The sample comprises some 790,000 distinct CDR3 sequences, about 18% of which are singletons, and about 12% rests with the top ten. This same sample was also taken into another study, of T cells expressing NK-cell markers.

Material for sequencing was PBMCs. These receptors originate from a woman aged 18-29 years in good health.

In this sample, this clonotype turned up a few times. The chain is built from TRBV5-4 and TRBJ2-7; TRBD1 aligns across 10 bases. The length of the CDR3 is 15 residues. The germline V gene has CDR1 SGHNT and CDR2 YYREEE (reference sequence). V lost 3 bases and J lost 1; bases outside the gene matches: 4. CDR3: CASSSRTGGSYEQYF. The CDR3 DNA reads as TGTGCCAGCAGCTCTCGGACAGGGGGATCCTACGAGCAGTACTTC.

The chain recombines TRBV7-9 with TRBJ2-5; 9 positions agree with TRBD1. The germline CDR1 and CDR2 sequences are SEHNR and FQNEAQ (reference sequence). The CDR3 runs to 16 residues. V shed 1 base, J shed 4 bases, and the junction held 7 bases outside the gene matches. CDR3 DNA: TGTGCCAGCAGCTTAGGTGATCCGGACAGGGGAGAGACCCAGTACTTC. The encoded protein is CASSLGDPDRGETQYF.

This chain uses TRBV10-2 with TRBJ2-7; 8 bases map to TRBD2. The CDR3 spans 14 residues. J gave up 3 bases and V 8 bases, and 9 bases lay outside the gene matches. Germline V gene data show CDR1 as WSHSY and CDR2 as SAAADI. The CDR3 region has the DNA TGCGCCAGCCAATACGGGGGGGCTAGCTACGAGCAGTACTTC. Translated, it gives CASQYGGASYEQYF.

This clonotype was seen ten or more times. This chain uses TRBV7-6 with TRBJ2-1; D perhaps matches TRBD1 (5 bases). V was trimmed by 1 base and J by 8 bases, leaving 6 bases between them. The CDR3 has 12 amino acids. Germline V gene sequence: CDR1 SGHVS, CDR2 FNYEAQ. In nucleotides, the CDR3 is TGTGCCAGCAGCTTAGAGGGGTATGAGCAGTTCTTC. Its protein is CASSLEGYEQFF.

V usage is TRBV11-3 and J usage is TRBJ2-7; the D is unclear. This CDR3 spans 12 amino acids. CDR1 and CDR2 (germline): SGHNT, YENEEA. V gave up 2 bases and J gave up 7 bases, with 9 bases separating them. The CDR3 nucleotides are TGTGCCAGCAGCTTAACCCGTGCAGAGCAGTACTTC. Its translation: CASSLTRAEQYF.

The chain recombines TRBV12-3 or TRBV12-4 with TRBJ1-5; 9 bases fit TRBD1. This CDR3 is 14 amino acids long. The J segment lost 9 bases and the V segment lost 6 bases, leaving 9 bases of the junction unmatched. The CDR3 coding sequence is TGTGCCAGCAGCTCCGGGACAGGGAATAGGCCCCAGCATTTT. Its translation: CASSSGTGNRPQHF.

V is TRBV5-1 and J is TRBJ1-1; D might be TRBD1 (5 bases). Germline V gene lookup returns CDR1 SGHRS and CDR2 YFSETQ. V was clipped by 7 bases and J by 0 bases, with 13 bases between them. The CDR3 has 14 amino acids. This chain's CDR3 is CASGLVGVNTEAFF. The CDR3 coding sequence is TGCGCCAGCGGGCTCGTGGGGGTGAACACTGAAGCTTTCTTT.

V is TRBV20-1 and J is TRBJ2-7; D may be TRBD1 (6 bases). V shed 1 base and J shed 2 bases, with 18 bases lying between them. Germline loops: CDR1 DFQATT, CDR2 SNEGSKA (reference sequence). This CDR3 contains 16 residues. CDR3 amino acids: CSARGATGKVPYEQYF. In nucleotides, the CDR3 is TGCAGTGCTAGAGGAGCCACAGGGAAGGTACCCTACGAGCAGTACTTC.

This clonotype was seen just once. J is TRBJ1-4 and V is TRBV10-2; weak D call: TRBD1 (5 bases). The V gene's germline CDR1 is WSHSY and CDR2 SAAADI. This CDR3 comprises 14 residues. V was shortened by 3 bases and J by 8 bases, with 13 bases between the two germline ends. The CDR3 region has the DNA TGCGCCAGCAGTGAACTGGGGGGAAAGGAAAAACTGTTTTTT. The encoded protein is CASSELGGKEKLFF.

The genes are TRBV10-3 and TRBJ2-5; the match to TRBD2 covers 13 bases. The CDR3 is 15 residues long. After removal of 10 bases from V and 5 bases from J, the junction contained 10 bases not matched to a gene. The germline V gene has CDR1 ENHRY and CDR2 SYGVKD. The CDR3 here is CASEPLAGGLETQYF. CDR3 bases: TGTGCCAGCGAGCCACTAGCGGGGGGGCTGGAGACCCAGTACTTC.

The CDR3 protein is CASSLSGTERGGGYTF. The CDR3, as DNA: TGTGCCAGCAGCCTGTCCGGGACGGAGCGGGGGGGAGGCTACACCTTC. The chain links TRBV12-3 or TRBV12-4 to TRBJ1-2; TRBD1 might be the D (5 bases). The CDR3 length is 16 residues. The V end was cut by 6 bases, the J end by 8 bases, with 25 bases between.

The sample holds a few counts of this clonotype. The V and J genes are TRBV15 and TRBJ1-1, with D possibly matching TRBD1 (5 bases). Germline assignment: CDR1 LNHNV and CDR2 YYDKDF (reference sequence). V dropped 0 bases and J dropped 10 bases, with 15 bases sitting between them. This CDR3 has 14 amino acids. Here the CDR3 DNA reads TGTGCCACCAGCAGAGATGGGCAGGGCGGCGGAGCTTTCTTT. Translated, it gives CATSRDGQGGGAFF.

This clonotype showed up just a few times. V usage is TRBV7-9 and J usage is TRBJ2-1; TRBD2 might be the D (6 bases). Between the trimmed V and J ends, which lost 2 bases and 7 bases, there was a span of 9 bases. Germline CDR1 reads SEHNR; CDR2 reads FQNEAQ (reference sequence). This CDR3 spans 13 amino acids. CDR3 nucleotides: TGTGCCAGCAGCTTACGGGAGCTAAATGAGCAGTTCTTC. Protein product: CASSLRELNEQFF. Using reference TRBV7-9 and TRBJ2-1 for the parts outside the CDR3, the full variable domain is DTGVSQNPRHKITKRGQNVTFRCDPISEHNRLYWYRQTLGQGPEFLTYFQNEAQLEKSRLLSDRFSAERPKGSFSTLEIQRTEQGDSAMYLCASSLRELNEQFFGPGTRLTVL.

CDR3 protein: CASSFLGGPTDTQYF. CDR3 coding DNA: TGTGCCAGCAGTTTCCTGGGAGGACCCACAGATACGCAGTATTTT. This rearrangement joins TRBV6-2 or TRBV6-3 to TRBJ2-3, with D perhaps matching TRBD2 (6 bases). Germline V gene sequence: CDR1 MNHEY, CDR2 SVGEGT. The length of the CDR3 is 15 residues. V was shortened by 4 bases and J by 2 bases, with 13 bases between the two germline ends.

This clonotype has more than one count but fewer than ten. This chain uses TRBV27 with TRBJ1-1, with a tentative D call TRBD1 (6 bases). Germline V lookup: CDR1 MNHEY, CDR2 SMNVEV (reference sequence). This CDR3 spans 16 amino acids. V was trimmed by 6 bases and J by 5 bases, leaving 22 bases between them. Here the CDR3 DNA reads TGTGCCAGCAGAGAAATACAGGGAACGCGAAGTACTGAAGCTTTCTTT. Protein product: CASREIQGTRSTEAFF.

J is TRBJ2-3 and V is TRBV25-1; no clear D gene. V lost 6 bases and J lost 4, with 5 bases in between. Germline V CDR1 and CDR2: MGHDK, SYGVNS. The CDR3 covers 11 residues. DNA for the CDR3: TGTGCCAGCAGGATCGCAGATACGCAGTATTTT. Amino acid sequence: CASRIADTQYF.

This clonotype showed up just a few times. This rearrangement joins TRBV2 to TRBJ2-3, with TRBD2 identical over 10 bases. CDR3 size: 16 residues. Trimming took 7 bases from V and 5 from J; bases not matched to a gene: 12. Per the germline V gene, CDR1 is SNHLY and CDR2 is FYNNEI. In DNA, the CDR3 is TGTGCCAGCATTAAAATTGAGGCTAGCGGGAGAGATACGCAGTATTTT. Its protein is CASIKIEASGRDTQYF.

This clonotype appeared a single time. Here the CDR3 reads CASSLWDFRGENIQYF. The CDR3 region has the DNA TGTGCCAGCAGTTTATGGGACTTCCGGGGTGAAAACATTCAGTACTTC. The genes are TRBV12-3 or TRBV12-4 and TRBJ2-4; D may be TRBD2 (6 bases). The CDR3 has 16 residues. The V gene lost 2 bases and the J gene lost 5 bases, with 16 bases spanning the gap.

V gene TRBV27 combines with J gene TRBJ2-7, with D unclear. Looked up from germline, CDR1 is MNHEY and CDR2 is SMNVEV (reference sequence). Trimming removed 0 bases at V and 2 bases at J, with 11 bases between. CDR3 size: 15 residues. The CDR3 protein is CASSLSLAQTYEQYF. The DNA for the CDR3 is TGTGCCAGCAGTTTATCCCTGGCCCAGACCTACGAGCAGTACTTC.

This clonotype has a handful of counts. The chain is built from TRBV12-3 or TRBV12-4 and TRBJ1-1; D is undetermined. The CDR3 loop spans 13 amino acids. Trimming pared 3 bases from V and 1 base from J, leaving 6 bases between. CDR3: CASSFLENTEAFF. CDR3 nucleotide sequence: TGTGCCAGCAGTTTCCTGGAGAACACTGAAGCTTTCTTT.

The chain joins TRBV29-1 to TRBJ2-3; 9 bases line up with TRBD2. The CDR3 is made up of 16 amino acids. Losses at the gene ends were 6 bases for V and 4 bases for J; bases not matched to a gene: 14. Germline CDR1 is SQVTM and CDR2 is ANQGSEA. In DNA, the CDR3 is TGCAGCGTCCGAAAAGAGCGGGGGGTGAGGGCAGATACGCAGTATTTT. This encodes CSVRKERGVRADTQYF.

Concerning this clonotype itself: Mismatch with germline at one junction end may stem from a read error. V usage is TRBV2 and J usage is TRBJ2-5, with TRBD2 matching 9 bases. The CDR3 has 11 residues. Germline values: CDR1 SNHLY, CDR2 FYNNEI. The CDR3 sequence: CASSAWTSVNF. The CDR3 nucleotides are TGTGCCAGCAGTGCATGGACTAGCGTAAACTTC.

This clonotype occurred a few times. The CDR3: CASSINSYYGYTF. DNA of the CDR3: TGTGCCAGCAGTATAAACAGTTACTATGGCTACACCTTC. This rearrangement joins TRBV27 to TRBJ1-2; no firm D call. Trimming took 5 bases from V and 3 from J, leaving 10 bases between them. This CDR3 is 13 amino acids long. Germline V gene lookup returns CDR1 MNHEY and CDR2 SMNVEV (reference sequence).

V usage is TRBV20-1 and J usage is TRBJ1-4; unclear D gene. The V and J ends lost 6 bases and 0 bases respectively, with 11 bases between them. Germline V gene sequence: CDR1 DFQATT, CDR2 SNEGSKA (reference sequence). The CDR3 has 14 amino acids. This CDR3 reads CSAGADSTNEKLFF. The CDR3 DNA is TGCAGTGCCGGAGCGGACTCAACTAATGAAAAACTGTTTTTT.

This clonotype came up a few times. The chain has TRBV5-1 and TRBJ1-1, with D possibly matching TRBD1 (5 bases). This CDR3 spans 15 amino acids. V lost 2 bases and J 0 bases, leaving 11 bases between the germline ends. Germline lookup yields CDR1 SGHRS and CDR2 YFSETQ. The CDR3 DNA is TGCGCCAGCAGCTTTAACAGGCTAATGAACACTGAAGCTTTCTTT. The encoded protein is CASSFNRLMNTEAFF.

To note about this clonotype: A junction end diverges from the germline sequence, so it may reflect a read error. The rearrangement uses TRBV2 and TRBJ2-4; 11 bases line up with TRBD2. CDR1 and CDR2 (germline): SNHLY, FYNNEI. The CDR3 is made up of 16 amino acids. Here the CDR3 reads CASREGLAGAKNIQYF. Written as DNA, the CDR3 is TGTGCCAGCAGAGAAGGACTAGCGGGAGCCAAAAACATTCAGTACTTC.

The chain employs TRBV11-2 and TRBJ2-2; D remains unclear. This CDR3 region has 14 residues. Trimming took off 0 bases at V and 6 bases at J, with 8 bases between the two ends. Germline V lookup: CDR1 SGHAT, CDR2 FQNNGV. The CDR3 sequence is CASSLDPRSGELFF. The CDR3 DNA is TGTGCCAGCAGCTTAGATCCCCGGTCCGGGGAGCTGTTTTTT.

The chain uses TRBV6-5 and TRBJ1-6; D is unclear. V lost 4 bases to trimming and J lost 9 bases, with 19 bases between them. The CDR3 consists of 16 residues. Germline CDR1 and CDR2: MNHEY and SVGAGI. For the CDR3, the DNA is TGTGCCAGCAGTTCTCCTCTGCCTCCCTCGGGTTCACCCCTCCACTTT. Its translation: CASSSPLPPSGSPLHF.